The 23 T cell receptor beta chains in this list originate from one sample, sequenced in a study of blood T cell repertoires in COVID-19. TCRdb's table, derived via immunoSEQ multiplex PCR, lists solely in-frame clones and lacks some. The sample carries about 48,000 clones, over 75% recorded once. What was sequenced was peripheral blood. Receptors originate from a woman aged 55-70 years with acute or convalescent COVID-19.

This clone was counted once. The chain joins TRBV21-1 to TRBJ2-7; the D call TRBD2 from the table was never checked on the DNA. TRBV21-1 is a pseudogene locus. CDR3 length: 15 residues. This CDR3 reads CARGTVKRNSYEQYF. CDR3 in DNA: TGTGCCAGAGGGACTGTGAAGCGGAACTCCTACGAGCAGTACTTC.

The V and J genes are TRBV6-5 and TRBJ2-3, with 8 bases lining up with TRBD2. Germline-derived CDR1 and CDR2 are MNHEY and SVGAGI. The length of the CDR3 is 16 residues. V shed 0 bases and J 0 bases; nucleotides not matched to a gene: 2. CDR3 residues: CASSYSGGRSTDTQYF. Here the CDR3 DNA reads TGTGCCAGCAGTTACTCAGGCGGGAGGAGCACAGATACGCAGTATTTT.

This clone has just a few counts. J is TRBJ1-1 and V is TRBV7-8; 10 nucleotides match TRBD1. Losses at the gene ends were 5 bases for V and 1 base for J; bases not matched to a gene: 7. The CDR3 is 16 residues long. Germline CDR1 is SGHVS and CDR2 is FQNEAQ. The CDR3 protein is CASSIRDRGSNTEAFF. The CDR3 bases are TGTGCCAGCAGCATCCGGGACAGGGGTTCGAACACTGAAGCTTTCTTT.

The chain recombines TRBV10-2 with TRBJ1-1; D remains unclear. Germline V gene data show CDR1 as WSHSY and CDR2 as SAAADI. V was clipped by 0 bases and J by 3 bases, with 2 bases between them. The CDR3 runs 12 residues. Here the CDR3 reads CASSESDTEAFF. The DNA of the CDR3 is TGCGCCAGCAGTGAGTCCGACACTGAAGCTTTCTTT.

This chain uses TRBV19 with TRBJ1-6; no firm D call. Germline V gene lookup returns CDR1 LNHDA and CDR2 SQIVND (reference sequence). Deletions cut 5 bases from V and 7 bases from J, with 12 bases between. This CDR3 region has 14 residues. The CDR3 region is CASSEGRENSPLHF. CDR3 DNA: TGTGCCAGTAGTGAAGGACGGGAAAATTCACCCCTCCACTTT.

V gene TRBV12-3 or TRBV12-4 combines with J gene TRBJ1-2; D is unresolved. Trimming pared 1 base from V and 9 bases from J, leaving 12 bases between. This CDR3 contains 13 residues. The DNA for the CDR3 is TGTGCCAGCAGTTTAGGTAACTCCTACCGCTACACCTTC. It translates to CASSLGNSYRYTF.

DNA for the CDR3: TGCGCCAGCAGCCATGTCCCGGGACTAGTTGGGACCGGGGAGCTGTTTTTT. Protein product: CASSHVPGLVGTGELFF. The V call is TRBV4-1, the J call TRBJ2-2; TRBD2 agrees at 8 bases. CDR3 length: 17 residues. The germline V gene encodes CDR1 MGHRA and CDR2 YSYEKL. Germline trimming cut 3 bases from V and 5 bases from J; bases unmatched to any gene: 11.

This sequence joins TRBV10-3 and TRBJ1-6; TRBD1 aligns across 7 bases. Germline loops: CDR1 ENHRY, CDR2 SYGVKD. The CDR3 length is 13 residues. After removal of 11 bases from V and 1 base from J, the junction contained 2 bases not matched to a gene. CDR3 sequence (DNA): TGTGCCGTACAGGGGTCCTATAATTCACCCCTCCACTTT. This gives the protein CAVQGSYNSPLHF.

The V and J genes are TRBV14 and TRBJ1-2; the D gene is possibly TRBD1 (6 bases). V shed 4 bases and J shed 6 bases, with 18 bases lying between them. The CDR3 is 15 amino acids. Germline loops: CDR1 SGHDN, CDR2 FVKESK. In DNA, the CDR3 is TGTGCCAGCAGCCTGACAGGAATCGGTGAGAATGGCTACACCTTC. It codes for CASSLTGIGENGYTF.

The rearrangement joins TRBV6-2 or TRBV6-3 to TRBJ1-1; 10 bases fit TRBD1. This CDR3 is built from 16 residues. Trimming removed 2 bases from V and 3 bases from J; junction bases left unmatched: 6. Germline V gives CDR1 MNHEY, CDR2 SVGEGT. The CDR3 region has the DNA TGTGCCAGCAGTTACCCGACAGGGGGCACGGACACTGAAGCTTTCTTT. Amino acids: CASSYPTGGTDTEAFF.

In this sample, this clone turned up a few times. This sequence joins TRBV4-1 and TRBJ2-1; the D is unclear. Germline lookup yields CDR1 MGHRA and CDR2 YSYEKL. Trimming left V 4 bases short and J 0 bases short, with 10 bases between. The CDR3 spans 15 residues. The CDR3 nucleotides read TGCGCCAGCAGCCTCAGTCCTAGCTCCTACAATGAGCAGTTCTTC. Its translation is CASSLSPSSYNEQFF.

The V gene is TRBV9, the J gene TRBJ1-1, with 8 bases that match TRBD1. V dropped 4 bases and J dropped 3; count of bases not matched to a gene: 11. The CDR3 loop spans 16 amino acids. Looked up from germline, CDR1 is SGDLS and CDR2 is YYNGEE. The CDR3 coding sequence is TGTGCCAGCAGCCTTGACCAGGGGGCGTCGTACACTGAAGCTTTCTTT. It specifies CASSLDQGASYTEAFF.

The table lists this clone with a count of one. This sample also contains other DNA sequences that code for the same CDR3. The chain combines TRBV11-2 with TRBJ1-1; D may be TRBD1 (5 bases). CDR1 and CDR2 from the germline V gene are SGHAT and FQNNGV. V lost 4 bases, J lost 1 base, and 7 bases lay in between. CDR3 length equals 13 residues. The DNA of the CDR3 is TGTGCCAGCAGCTGGGGCCGGAACACTGAAGCTTTCTTT. Translation: CASSWGRNTEAFF.

V is TRBV7-3 and J is TRBJ2-3; possibly TRBD2 for D (6 bases). The V end was cut by 2 bases, the J end by 1 base, with 16 bases between. Germline CDR1 SGHTA, CDR2 FQGTGA. The CDR3 spans 17 residues. As DNA, the CDR3 is TGTGCCAGCAGCTTACACCCCGGGGGACGTGGCACAGATACGCAGTATTTT. Translation gives CASSLHPGGRGTDTQYF.

The rearrangement links TRBV29-1 to TRBJ2-1; the D gene is possibly TRBD1 (6 bases). CDR3 length: 12 residues. V was clipped by 4 bases and J by 6 bases, with 10 bases between them. From germline, CDR1 is SQVTM and CDR2 ANQGSEA. CDR3: CSVVLTGNEQFF. DNA of the CDR3: TGCAGCGTTGTTTTGACAGGCAATGAGCAGTTCTTC.

CDR3 nucleotides: TGTGCCTGGAGCGGGGGGTCGGGGAGCCGTTTTCAGTTCTTC. Encoded protein: CAWSGGSGSRFQFF. The chain carries TRBV30 and TRBJ2-1; 7 bases are shared with TRBD2. In germline, CDR1 is GTSNPN, CDR2 SVGIG (reference sequence). The CDR3 has 14 amino acids. With 3 bases clipped from V and 13 bases from J, the junction kept 15 bases outside the gene matches.

The chain employs TRBV6-6 and TRBJ1-1; 7 bases are a match to TRBD1. The V gene's germline CDR1 is MNHNY and CDR2 SVGAGI (reference sequence). The trim removed 7 bases at V and 7 bases at J, leaving 15 bases unmatched. The CDR3 has 15 residues. The CDR3 sequence: CASTLDSRGRGEAFF. The CDR3 nucleotides are TGTGCCAGCACCCTGGACTCCAGGGGGAGAGGTGAAGCTTTCTTT.

About this clone itself: Other nucleotide sequences in the sample specify the same CDR3. V is TRBV5-4 and J is TRBJ2-7, with 10 bases identical to TRBD1. The V segment lost 4 bases and the J segment 2 bases; nucleotides outside the gene matches: 6. Germline V lookup: CDR1 SGHNT, CDR2 YYREEE (reference sequence). The CDR3 contains 15 residues. CDR3 DNA: TGTGCCAGCAGCCTAGACAGGGGGCAGACCTACGAGCAGTACTTC. It specifies CASSLDRGQTYEQYF.

The rearrangement joins TRBV19 to TRBJ1-5; possibly TRBD1 for D (5 bases). CDR1 and CDR2 from the germline V gene are LNHDA and SQIVND (reference sequence). V shed 5 bases and J shed 5 bases, with 10 bases lying between them. CDR3 length equals 13 residues. The CDR3 is CASSFGGDQPQHF. Here the CDR3 DNA reads TGTGCCAGTAGTTTTGGAGGGGATCAGCCCCAGCATTTT.

This clone is a singleton in its sample. The chain links TRBV3-1 (or the pseudogene TRBV3-2) to TRBJ2-1; 9 bases map to TRBD2. Per germline, CDR1 LGHDT and CDR2 YNNKEL (reference sequence). The V and J ends lost 4 bases and 4 bases, in that order; junction bases with no gene match: 5. The CDR3 is 15 residues long. CDR3 region: CASSPLAGAYNEQFF. CDR3 nucleotide sequence: TGTGCCAGCAGCCCCTTAGCGGGGGCGTACAATGAGCAGTTCTTC.

The V call is TRBV7-8, the J call TRBJ2-1; D is unclear. Between the trimmed V and J ends, which lost 1 base and 7 bases, there was a span of 11 bases. CDR3 length: 14 residues. Germline V lookup: CDR1 SGHVS, CDR2 FQNEAQ. The CDR3 sequence is CASSLGPSQNEQFF. CDR3 in DNA: TGTGCCAGCAGCTTAGGTCCCAGTCAAAATGAGCAGTTCTTC.

V usage is TRBV5-1 and J usage is TRBJ1-2; no definite D call. This CDR3 is 14 amino acids long. CDR1 is SGHRS, CDR2 YFSETQ, per germline. V shed 0 bases and J shed 4 bases, with 10 bases lying between them. The DNA for the CDR3 is TGCGCCAGCAGCTTGGAGGAGTCGGGCTATGGCTACACCTTC. This sequence encodes CASSLEESGYGYTF.

The rearrangement links TRBV24-1 to TRBJ2-2, with D hard to call. This CDR3 has 13 amino acids. CDR1 is KGHDR, CDR2 SFDVKD, per germline. V lost 8 bases and J 4 bases, leaving 10 bases between the germline ends. This CDR3 is CATMATPTGELFF. In DNA form, the CDR3 reads TGTGCCACCATGGCAACCCCCACCGGGGAGCTGTTTTTT.